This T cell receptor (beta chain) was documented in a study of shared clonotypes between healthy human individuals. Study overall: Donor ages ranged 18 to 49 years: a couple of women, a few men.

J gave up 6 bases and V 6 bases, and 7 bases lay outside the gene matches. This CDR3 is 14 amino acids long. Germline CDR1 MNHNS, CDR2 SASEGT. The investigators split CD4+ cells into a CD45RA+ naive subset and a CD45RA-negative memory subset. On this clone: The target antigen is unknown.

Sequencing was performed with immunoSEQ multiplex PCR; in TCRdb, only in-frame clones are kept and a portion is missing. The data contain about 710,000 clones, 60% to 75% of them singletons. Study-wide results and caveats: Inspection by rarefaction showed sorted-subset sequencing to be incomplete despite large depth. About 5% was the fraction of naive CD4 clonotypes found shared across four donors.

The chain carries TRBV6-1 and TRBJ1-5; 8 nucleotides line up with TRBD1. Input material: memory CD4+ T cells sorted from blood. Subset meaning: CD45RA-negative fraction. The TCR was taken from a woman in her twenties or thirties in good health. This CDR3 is CASRTGDGVQPQHF. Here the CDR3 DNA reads TGTGCCAGCAGGACAGGGGACGGAGTTCAGCCCCAGCATTTT.